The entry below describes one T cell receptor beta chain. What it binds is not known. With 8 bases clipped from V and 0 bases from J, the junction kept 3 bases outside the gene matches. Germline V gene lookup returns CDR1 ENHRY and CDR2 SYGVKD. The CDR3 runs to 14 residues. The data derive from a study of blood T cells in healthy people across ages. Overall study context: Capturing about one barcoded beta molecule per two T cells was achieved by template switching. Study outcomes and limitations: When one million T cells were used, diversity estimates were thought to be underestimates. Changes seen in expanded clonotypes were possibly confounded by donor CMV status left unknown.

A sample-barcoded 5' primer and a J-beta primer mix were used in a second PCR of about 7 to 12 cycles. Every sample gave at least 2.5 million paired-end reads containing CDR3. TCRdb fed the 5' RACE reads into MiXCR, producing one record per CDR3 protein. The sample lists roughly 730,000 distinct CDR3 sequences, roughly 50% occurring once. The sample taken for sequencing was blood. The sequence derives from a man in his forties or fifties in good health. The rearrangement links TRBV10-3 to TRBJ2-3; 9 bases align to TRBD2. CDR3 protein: CAIEAGGSTDTQYF. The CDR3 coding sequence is TGTGCCATCGAAGCGGGGGGAAGCACAGATACGCAGTATTTT.